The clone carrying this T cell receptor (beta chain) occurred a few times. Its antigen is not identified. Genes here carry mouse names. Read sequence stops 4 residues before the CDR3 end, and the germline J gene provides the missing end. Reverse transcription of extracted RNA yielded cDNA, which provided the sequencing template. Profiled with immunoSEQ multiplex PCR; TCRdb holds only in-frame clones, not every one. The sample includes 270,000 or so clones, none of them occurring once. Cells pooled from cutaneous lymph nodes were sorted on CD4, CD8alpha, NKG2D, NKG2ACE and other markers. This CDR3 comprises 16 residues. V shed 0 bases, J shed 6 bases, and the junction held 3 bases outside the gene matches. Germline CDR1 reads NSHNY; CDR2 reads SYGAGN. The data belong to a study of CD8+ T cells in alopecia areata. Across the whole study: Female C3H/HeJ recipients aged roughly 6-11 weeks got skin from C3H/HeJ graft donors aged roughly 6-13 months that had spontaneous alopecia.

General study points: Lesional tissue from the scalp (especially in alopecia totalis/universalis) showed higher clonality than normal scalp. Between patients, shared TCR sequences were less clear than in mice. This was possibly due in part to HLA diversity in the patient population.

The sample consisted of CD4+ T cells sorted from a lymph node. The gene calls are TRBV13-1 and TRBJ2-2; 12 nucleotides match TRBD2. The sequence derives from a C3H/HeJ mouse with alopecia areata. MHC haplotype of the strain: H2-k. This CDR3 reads CASSDARTGGAGQLYF. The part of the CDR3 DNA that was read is TGTGCCAGCAGTGATGCACGGACTGGGGGGGCCGGG.